Described below is a single T cell receptor beta chain sequence and its context. The target of this receptor is not known. One base away there is no much larger clone; base qualities are not given. The data are from a study of T cell changes during pregnancy in multiple sclerosis (dated by TCRdb to about 2019). About the investigation overall: In women with multiple sclerosis, the researchers looked at how the T cell repertoire shifted as pregnancy progressed.

V is clipped by 8 bases and J by 4 bases, and the sequence between their germline boundaries is 12 bases long. CDR1 is given as MGHDK and CDR2 as SYGVNS, both from the germline V gene. The CDR3 contains 13 residues, cysteine and phenylalanine counted. The retained sequence is limited to the CDR3, 39 bases, with the frame set at the first base. Libraries were prepared through the immunoSEQ multiplex PCR assay. The clones in this table, taken by TCRdb from immuneACCESS, are in-frame only. Not every clone is retained; where verified, under half of the shortfall comes from an unresolved V gene, and the cause of the rest is unknown. The sample has 55,000 to 80,000 clones on record, roughly 94% of them singletons. The top ten hold about 0.5% of the sample.

The chain is encoded by TRBV25-1 joined to TRBJ1-3; TRBD1 might be the D gene, on 5 matching bases. This sequence was found in a female donor with multiple sclerosis, enrolled in a pregnancy study. The sample was peripheral blood, taken in the third trimester of pregnancy. The sequence in DNA is TGTGCCAGCGGGGCGCTGAGGGGAAACACCATATATTTT. This is translated as CASGALRGNTIYF.